Listed below are T cell receptor beta chains from one sample, sequenced in a study of cytomegalovirus exposure and HLA in healthy donors. Assay used: immunoSEQ multiplex PCR; TCRdb lists only in-frame clones, some missing. The data show about 65,000 clones, with 60% to 80% seen just once and 2.5% to 3.5% held by the top ten. Specimen: PBMCs. These TCRs come from a girl between 5 and 17 years old in good health and CMV-seropositive. Each CDR3 is given with its conserved first and last residue. Each record gives: V gene, CDR3 protein.

TRBV6-5	CASSRAGEANSPLHF
TRBV28	CASRPQDRGHGYTF
TRBV2	CASAAAGEGGYTF
TRBV6-6	CASSRETALRGNTIYF
TRBV5-6	CASSFPGGPYNEQFF
TRBV4-1	CASSQAGGLSYEQYF
TRBV28	CASSRDRGNEQFF
TRBV6-5	CASIPQEENTEAFF
TRBV4-1	CASSQEGRQVRGYTF
TRBV6-1	CASSPEVLVDYGYTF
TRBV11-3	CASSSGLAGGGADTQYF
TRBV19	CASSDIDSPLHF
TRBV9	CASGRLGDTQYF
TRBV6-6	CASSYRYEQYF
TRBV9	CASRRGEYTEAFF
TRBV27	CASSLSQGWTEAFF
TRBV7-2	CASSLEGTGSSPLHF
TRBV29-1	CSVPSPSGYGYTF
TRBV28	CASSPRGYGHEKLFF
TRBV6-5	CASSYSRSWEAFF
TRBV28	CASTRGTPTYEQYF
TRBV4-3	CASSQRPGQGGTEAFF
TRBV13	CASSFGRGGQPQHF
TRBV29-1	CSVHRALNTEAFF
TRBV5-1	CASSLRGQGPGTGELFF
TRBV14	CASSQVQGFYEQYF
TRBV9	CASSLSGYGYTF
TRBV4-3	CASSQVGEWGGEQYF
TRBV30	CAWSVGVAGASTDTQYF
TRBV6-4	CATQTGENTGELFF
TRBV11-2	CASSLEGRHGYTF
TRBV6-6	CASSRREVETQYF
TRBV7-9	CASSPDRGDTEAFF
TRBV19	CASSTGTTYEQYF
TRBV7-2	CASSLAGGQGYEQYF
TRBV7-9	CASILNNGRDGYTF
TRBV7-8	CASSATGTGGFFSYEQYF
TRBV15	CATSRDLRVTEAFF
TRBV6-4	CASREREGREQFF
TRBV30	CAWSLAQGTTEAFF
TRBV2	CASHPAGGYEQYF
TRBV30	CAWSEQGSGYTF
TRBV10-3	CAIRDREGVGGYTF
TRBV11-2	CASSPVWETQYF
TRBV7-9	CASSLLERFGAHEDNEQFF